The 12 T cell receptor beta chains below come from one sample, sequenced in a study of T-cell reconstitution after alpha-beta-depleted transplantation in children. Researchers prepared the TCRbeta library using unique molecular identifiers, the study reports. TCRdb fed the PCR reads into MiXCR, producing one record per CDR3 protein. The data hold 550,000 to 800,000 distinct CDR3 sequences, with roughly 13% observed a single time. Here the sequenced sample was PBMCs, taken before TCRalphabeta/CD19-depleted stem cell transplant. All receptors derive from a girl between 2 and 10 years old with congenital amegakaryocytic thrombocytopenia, due to receive a stem cell transplant.

The sample holds many counts of this clonotype. The rearrangement joins TRBV29-1 to TRBJ2-3; the D is unclear. Germline CDR1 reads SQVTM; CDR2 reads ANQGSEA. Between the trimmed V and J ends, which lost 4 bases and 2 bases, there was a span of 10 bases. This CDR3 region has 13 residues. This CDR3 reads CSVGGTDTDTQYF. The DNA for the CDR3 is TGCAGCGTTGGGGGTACCGACACAGATACGCAGTATTTT.

The CDR3 is CASTPAGIAKNIQYF. The CDR3 nucleotides are TGTGCCAGCACTCCGGCAGGGATAGCCAAAAACATTCAGTACTTC. The V call is TRBV28, the J call TRBJ2-4, with D perhaps TRBD1 (5 bases). The CDR3 has 15 residues. The V end was cut by 7 bases, the J end by 0 bases, with 13 bases between. Germline loops: CDR1 MDHEN, CDR2 SYDVKM.

V is TRBV20-1 and J is TRBJ2-5; perhaps D is TRBD1 or TRBD2 (5 bases each). The CDR3 totals 14 residues. Germline CDR1 and CDR2: DFQATT and SNEGSKA (reference sequence). The V gene lost 1 base and the J gene lost 2 bases, with 11 bases spanning the gap. The CDR3 DNA sequence: TGCAGTGCTAGAGGGGGACGGAAACAAGAGACCCAGTACTTC. Translated: CSARGGRKQETQYF.

This clonotype was found a few times. Lacking the conserved final phenylalanine or tryptophan, this CDR3 likely reflects a read error. The limits of the CDR3 on the DNA are not certain, so only TCRdb's listed CDR3 is given. CDR3 protein: CSARDGQDPVL. The V and J genes are TRBV20-1 and TRBJ1-1; no DNA check was done on the table's D call, TRBD1. CDR1 is DFQATT and CDR2 is SNEGSKA in the germline V gene (reference sequence). The length of the CDR3 is 11 amino acids, counting both ends.

This clonotype was observed a handful of times. V gene TRBV20-1 combines with J gene TRBJ2-7; D unresolved. This CDR3 has 12 amino acids. Germline lookup yields CDR1 DFQATT and CDR2 SNEGSKA (reference sequence). Trimming cost V 2 bases and J 0 bases, with 5 bases left between them. This CDR3 reads CSARFRSYEQYF. The CDR3 bases are TGCAGTGCTAGATTTCGCTCCTACGAGCAGTACTTC.

This clonotype showed up many times. The V call is TRBV5-1, the J call TRBJ2-7; D ambiguous. The germline V gene has CDR1 SGHRS and CDR2 YFSETQ. V lost 0 bases and J lost 1, with 5 bases in between. The CDR3 has 13 amino acids. CDR3 sequence: CASSLDLSYEQYF. The CDR3 coding sequence is TGCGCCAGCAGCTTGGACCTTTCCTACGAGCAGTACTTC.

This clonotype was detected ten times or more. V gene TRBV7-3 combines with J gene TRBJ2-3; 10 bases are a match to TRBD1. The junction had 6 bases not matched to a gene; V was cut back by 4 bases and J by 5 bases. Germline V gives CDR1 SGHTA, CDR2 FQGTGA. This CDR3 region has 15 residues. The CDR3 coding sequence is TGTGCCAGCAGCTCCCCGGACAGGGGGAAAGATACGCAGTATTTT. Translating it yields CASSSPDRGKDTQYF.

This clonotype was seen ten or more times. The chain carries TRBV20-1 and TRBJ2-3; possibly TRBD2 for D (6 bases). V was clipped by 6 bases and J by 6 bases, with 13 bases between them. Germline V gene data show CDR1 as DFQATT and CDR2 as SNEGSKA (reference sequence). This CDR3 is built from 12 residues. The CDR3 DNA follows: TGCAGTGCCGCATGGGACTCGGATACGCAGTATTTT. Amino acid sequence: CSAAWDSDTQYF.

This clonotype has only one observation. Being one base from a much bigger clone, this may be a read error. The CDR3, as DNA: TGCGCCAGCAGCCAAGGACTAGCGGGAGCCTCCGAGGAGCTGTTTTTT. Its translation: CASSQGLAGASEELFF. This rearrangement joins TRBV4-1 to TRBJ2-2, with 12 bases identical to TRBD2. CDR1 and CDR2 from the germline V gene are MGHRA and YSYEKL. The CDR3 loop spans 16 amino acids. With V trimmed by 1 base and J by 10 bases, 7 bases remained unmatched.

This clonotype was observed many times. The junction departs from germline at one end; a sequencing error may be responsible. This sequence joins TRBV12-3 or TRBV12-4 and TRBJ1-5, with D hard to call. The CDR3 has 12 residues. CDR3 amino acids: CASSLLGQPQHF. The CDR3 DNA reads as TGCGCCAGCAGCTTGCTAGGCCAGCCCCAGCATTTT.

This clonotype was counted many times. The CDR3 spells CSASGQGASYEQYF. The CDR3 DNA reads TGCAGTGCTTCTGGACAGGGGGCGTCCTACGAGCAGTACTTC. The chain couples TRBV20-1 to TRBJ2-7, with 11 bases aligning to TRBD1. Trimming at V came to 5 bases and at J to 1 base, leaving 4 bases not matched to a gene. This CDR3 region has 14 residues. The germline gives CDR1 DFQATT, CDR2 SNEGSKA (reference sequence).

There are many counts of this clonotype. The chain recombines TRBV7-9 with TRBJ1-1; no clear D gene. The V end was cut by 4 bases, the J end by 1 base, with 13 bases between. CDR3 size: 15 residues. Germline CDR1 and CDR2: SEHNR and FQNEAQ (reference sequence). The CDR3 region is CASSYSPGPNTEAFF. CDR3 in DNA: TGTGCCAGCAGCTACAGCCCGGGCCCGAACACTGAAGCTTTCTTT.